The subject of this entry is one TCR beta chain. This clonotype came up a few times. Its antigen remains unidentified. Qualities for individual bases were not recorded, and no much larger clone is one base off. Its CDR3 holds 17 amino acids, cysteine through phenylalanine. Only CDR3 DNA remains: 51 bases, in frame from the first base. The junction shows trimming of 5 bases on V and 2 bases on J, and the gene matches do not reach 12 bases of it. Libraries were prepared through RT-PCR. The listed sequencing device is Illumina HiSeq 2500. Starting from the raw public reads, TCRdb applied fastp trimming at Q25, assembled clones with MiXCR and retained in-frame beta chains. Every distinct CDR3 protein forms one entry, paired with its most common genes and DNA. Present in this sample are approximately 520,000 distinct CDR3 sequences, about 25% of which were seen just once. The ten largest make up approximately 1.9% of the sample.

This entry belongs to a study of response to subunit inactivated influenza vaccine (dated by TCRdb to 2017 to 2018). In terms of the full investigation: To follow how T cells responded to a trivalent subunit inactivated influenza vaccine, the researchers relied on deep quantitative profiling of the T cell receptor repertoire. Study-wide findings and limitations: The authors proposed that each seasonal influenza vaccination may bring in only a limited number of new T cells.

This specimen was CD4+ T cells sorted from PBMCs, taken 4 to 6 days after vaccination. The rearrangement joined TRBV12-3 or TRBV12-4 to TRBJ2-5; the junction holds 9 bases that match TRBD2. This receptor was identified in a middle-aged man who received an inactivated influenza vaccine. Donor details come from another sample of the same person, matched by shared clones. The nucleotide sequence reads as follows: TGTGCCAGCAGTCTAGGGTCCCTAGCGGGGCGGCAAGAGACCCAGTACTTC. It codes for CASSLGSLAGRQETQYF.